The rows below give T cell receptor beta chains drawn from one sample of a study of CD8+ T cells in alopecia areata. The data were produced by immunoSEQ multiplex PCR, yet TCRdb's version contains in-frame clones alone and is incomplete. The table records roughly 140,000 clones, about 51% of them present only once. The material was CD8+ T cells sorted from blood, obtained at week 0. These receptors were taken from a human donor with alopecia areata. Both conserved end residues are trimmed from each CDR3.

j_call: TRBJ1-2; v_call: TRBV27; cdr3_aa: ASSLSRQRGYT
j_call: TRBJ1-2; v_call: TRBV7-9; cdr3_aa: ASSDSGTGVHGYT
j_call: TRBJ1-1; v_call: TRBV6-5; cdr3_aa: ASSYSQGGEAF
j_call: TRBJ2-7; v_call: TRBV6-1; cdr3_aa: ASSAGGPYEQY
j_call: TRBJ2-5; v_call: TRBV6-1; cdr3_aa: ASSSRGGIETQY
j_call: TRBJ2-2; v_call: TRBV9; cdr3_aa: ASSASGQPNTGELF
j_call: TRBJ2-1; v_call: TRBV29-1; cdr3_aa: SVVRADSYNEQF
j_call: TRBJ2-7; v_call: TRBV29-1; cdr3_aa: SVEGGTSGYEQY
j_call: TRBJ1-1; v_call: TRBV30; cdr3_aa: AWSSGVAEAF
j_call: TRBJ1-2; v_call: TRBV12-5; cdr3_aa: ASDEPRFPLYGYT
j_call: TRBJ2-7; v_call: TRBV4-2; cdr3_aa: ASSPTPVGYESYEQY
j_call: TRBJ2-4; v_call: TRBV27; cdr3_aa: ASRGTGMGIQY
j_call: TRBJ1-5; v_call: TRBV29-1; cdr3_aa: SVGKGDNQPQH
j_call: TRBJ2-7; v_call: TRBV29-1; cdr3_aa: SVEDSGGGSPYEQY
j_call: TRBJ2-1; v_call: TRBV29-1; cdr3_aa: SVPGVSGSYNEQF
j_call: TRBJ1-4; v_call: TRBV7-8; cdr3_aa: ASSPYEGGVEKLF
j_call: TRBJ1-2; v_call: TRBV19; cdr3_aa: ASTRDGGYT
j_call: TRBJ2-7; v_call: TRBV27; cdr3_aa: ASSLGRAYEQY
j_call: TRBJ2-7; v_call: TRBV15; cdr3_aa: ATSREADEQY
j_call: TRBJ2-5; v_call: TRBV2; cdr3_aa: ASTGGARETQY
j_call: TRBJ1-1; v_call: TRBV7-9; cdr3_aa: ASSLSLQKALNTEAF
j_call: TRBJ1-2; v_call: TRBV4-3; cdr3_aa: ASSPHLDRTYGYT
j_call: TRBJ1-1; v_call: TRBV19; cdr3_aa: ASSIGQGLVTEAF
j_call: TRBJ1-1; v_call: TRBV5-1; cdr3_aa: ASSPIKQGAAEAF